This passage covers 13 T cell receptor beta chains from one sample sequenced in a study of tumor-infiltrating lymphocytes in primary liver carcinoma. A constant-region primer primed TCR beta cDNA synthesis from about 490 ng of total RNA. Library construction for TCR beta comprised three nested multiplex PCR rounds performed with slightly modified ARM-PCR. Each of the first two PCR rounds ran approximately 11 cycles with TRBV1-TRBV30 forward and C-beta reverse primers. Via MiXCR, TCRdb re-called the multiplex PCR reads, giving one row per CDR3 protein. The repertoire includes fewer than 150,000 distinct CDR3 sequences, roughly three fifths of them detected once, and roughly 8.8% sits in the top ten. Investigators took RNA and DNA out together from 20-30 mg of unsorted bulk tissue. The sequenced sample was liver tumor tissue from sampling region 1. Stated subset: tumor region T1, superior pole. Source of these receptors: a woman aged 60-75 years with primary liver carcinoma and hepatitis B virus infection.

This chain joins TRBV28 and TRBJ2-7; TRBD1 might be the D (6 bases). This CDR3 is 15 amino acids long. V was clipped by 8 bases and J by 5 bases, with 22 bases between them. CDR1 is MDHEN, CDR2 SYDVKM, per germline. CDR3 DNA: TGTGCCAGCGGCCTTTTGGGGACACCCAATCACGAGCAGTACTTC. Residues: CASGLLGTPNHEQYF.

This clonotype was recorded many times. V and J are TRBV6-1 and TRBJ2-2; D ambiguous. This CDR3 region has 15 residues. Germline V gives CDR1 MNHNS, CDR2 SASEGT. With 1 base removed from V and 3 bases from J, the gap between germline ends came to 9 bases. The DNA for the CDR3 is TGTGCCAGCAGTGAAGGGGATCTGTACACCGGGGAGCTGTTTTTT. Its translation: CASSEGDLYTGELFF.

This clonotype was seen ten or more times. This could be a read error, since a much larger clone is one nucleotide away. The chain links TRBV11-2 to TRBJ2-7; TRBD2 might be the D (5 bases). Germline loops: CDR1 SGHAT, CDR2 FQNNGV. The CDR3 runs 17 residues. The CDR3 is CASSLPRTGSWFYKQYF. CDR3 DNA: TGTGCCAGCAGCTTACCCCGTACGGGGTCCTGGTTCTACAAGCAGTACTTC.

This rearrangement joins TRBV11-3 to TRBJ2-1; D is unresolved. CDR1 is SGHNT, CDR2 YENEEA, per germline. There are 14 residues in the CDR3. With 2 bases removed from V and 9 bases from J, the gap between germline ends came to 14 bases. The CDR3, as DNA: TGTGCCAGCAGCTTAAGGAGTGAAATCAGTGAGCAGTTCTTC. It is translated as CASSLRSEISEQFF.

A note on this clonotype: A much more abundant neighbour one base away suggests this may be a read error. The chain combines TRBV29-1 with TRBJ2-1, with D perhaps TRBD2 (5 bases). V lost 3 bases and J 12 bases, leaving 18 bases between the germline ends. The CDR3 extends over 13 amino acids. Looked up from germline, CDR1 is SQVTM and CDR2 is ANQGSEA. The CDR3 sequence is CSVDNQVGRGQFF. The DNA for the CDR3 is TGCAGCGTTGATAATCAGGTCGGACGGGGGCAGTTCTTC.

Many counts were recorded for this clonotype. The chain employs TRBV4-1 and TRBJ1-1, with D uncertain. The CDR3 spans 14 residues. V was pared by 2 bases and J by 1 base, with 8 bases between. The germline gives CDR1 MGHRA, CDR2 YSYEKL. The CDR3 reads CASSQSTGNTEAFF. The CDR3 DNA is TGCGCCAGCAGCCAATCAACGGGGAACACTGAAGCTTTCTTT.

About this clonotype itself: A much more abundant neighbour one base away suggests this may be a read error. The chain employs TRBV5-1 and TRBJ2-5; the match to TRBD1 covers 9 bases. The length of the CDR3 is 15 residues. Germline CDR1 and CDR2: SGHRS and YFSETQ. Here the CDR3 reads CASSSGDRDGETKYF. The CDR3 DNA sequence: TGCGCCAGCAGCTCAGGGGACAGGGATGGAGAGACCAAGTACTTC.

Comments on this clonotype: At one boundary the junction diverges from the germline segment, which might be a read error. The chain has TRBV12-3 or TRBV12-4 and TRBJ2-1, with D maybe TRBD2 (5 bases). The CDR3 is 15 residues long. CDR3 sequence reads: CVSSLGARGYSEQFF. CDR3 nucleotides: TGTGTCAGCAGTTTGGGAGCGAGAGGGTACAGTGAGCAGTTCTTC.

The J gene is TRBJ1-5, the V gene TRBV6-1; D possibly corresponds to TRBD1 (5 bases). CDR1 is MNHNS and CDR2 is SASEGT in the germline V gene. V lost 4 bases and J 7 bases, leaving 17 bases between the germline ends. This CDR3 is built from 15 residues. The CDR3 loop reads CASSGVPGMGQPQHF. Written as DNA, the CDR3 is TGTGCCAGCAGTGGAGTTCCAGGGATGGGACAGCCCCAGCATTTT.

About this clonotype itself: A read error may produce the germline difference seen at one junction end. The gene calls are TRBV6-1 and TRBJ2-6; TRBD1 matches 9 bases. Per germline, CDR1 MNHNS and CDR2 SASEGT. The CDR3 spans 15 residues. In nucleotides, the CDR3 is TGTGCCACCAGTGAACAGGGGGCTGAGGCCAACGTCCTGACTTTC. Translation gives CATSEQGAEANVLTF.

Regarding this clonotype: At one of its ends the junction is not consistent with the germline gene, which may arise from a read error. The chain combines TRBV6-1 with TRBJ1-5; TRBD1 matches at 7 bases. CDR1 is MNHNS and CDR2 is SASEGT in the germline V gene. This CDR3 is built from 17 residues. CDR3: CASRQGVGPAWNQPQHF. The DNA of the CDR3 is TGCGCCAGCAGACAGGGAGTCGGGCCCGCATGGAATCAGCCCCAGCATTTT.

The chain employs TRBV28 and TRBJ2-1; tentative D call: TRBD2 (7 bases). The CDR3 has 15 amino acids. The V and J ends lost 8 bases and 6 bases respectively, with 20 bases between them. From germline, CDR1 is MDHEN and CDR2 SYDVKM. CDR3 protein: CASLQGGGGVNEQFF. In DNA form, the CDR3 reads TGTGCCAGCCTTCAAGGGGGGGGAGGGGTCAATGAGCAGTTCTTC.

This chain's CDR3 is CSARDERRTDTQYF. In nucleotides, the CDR3 is TGCAGTGCTAGAGACGAGCGGCGCACAGATACGCAGTATTTT. V is TRBV20-1 and J is TRBJ2-3; maybe TRBD2 (5 bases). Germline lookup yields CDR1 DFQATT and CDR2 SNEGSKA (reference sequence). V lost 0 bases to trimming and J lost 1 base, with 8 bases between them. The CDR3 spans 14 residues.